Each of the 12 T cell receptor beta chains below was sequenced from the same sample in a study of radiotherapy plus CTLA-4 blockade in lung cancer. The method was immunoSEQ multiplex PCR; TCRdb's version includes in-frame clones alone and lacks a portion of them. The profile shows approximately 80,000 clones, over 70% of them singletons. The sample here was peripheral blood, taken from a patient treated with radiotherapy plus ipilimumab. Receptors were obtained from a human donor with non-small cell lung cancer whose response to radiotherapy plus ipilimumab could not be evaluated. Some clones in this sample may be carry-over from other donors' samples.

DNA for the CDR3: TGTGCCAGCAGTACAGAGTACGAGCAGTACTTC. It encodes CASSTEYEQYF. V is TRBV6-5 and J is TRBJ2-7; D is ambiguous. Trimming left V 5 bases short and J 4 bases short, with 6 bases between. CDR1 is MNHEY and CDR2 is SVGAGI in the germline V gene. The CDR3 contains 11 residues.

Remarks on this clone: Relative to the germline gene, one junction end is altered; a read error may explain this. V is TRBV7-7 and J is TRBJ2-3; TRBD1 aligns across 8 bases. Germline CDR1 reads SSHAT; CDR2 reads FNYEAQ (reference sequence). The CDR3 runs to 14 residues. The CDR3 loop reads CASSSSGGKDTQYF. The CDR3 DNA reads as TGTGCTAGCAGCTCCTCAGGGGGCAAAGATACGCAGTATTTT.

The V gene is TRBV5-1, the J gene TRBJ2-5, with 10 bases fitting TRBD2. Germline trimming cut 3 bases from V and 4 bases from J; bases unmatched to any gene: 6. Per germline, CDR1 SGHRS and CDR2 YFSETQ. The CDR3 runs 15 residues. CDR3 residues: CASSWERGGGETQYF. CDR3 sequence (DNA): TGCGCCAGCAGCTGGGAGCGGGGGGGCGGAGAGACCCAGTACTTC.

The chain recombines TRBV6-4 with TRBJ1-2; D not certain. Germline loops: CDR1 MRHNA, CDR2 SNTAGT. The V end was cut by 2 bases, the J end by 0 bases, with 16 bases between. The CDR3 sequence is 17 residues long. CDR3 bases: TGTGCCAGCAGTGACGTCCGCACACCCACACCTAACTATGGCTACACCTTC. As protein: CASSDVRTPTPNYGYTF.

The chain couples TRBV7-2 to TRBJ2-7; 13 nucleotides match TRBD2. The CDR3 loop spans 17 amino acids. V lost 3 bases, J lost 2 bases, and 7 bases stayed unmatched. From germline, CDR1 is SGHTA and CDR2 FQGNSA. This chain's CDR3 is CASSFLAGLAGAYEQYF. The CDR3 region has the DNA TGTGCCAGCAGCTTCCTCGCTGGACTAGCGGGAGCCTACGAGCAGTACTTC.

This clone is a singleton in its sample. The V gene is TRBV28, the J gene TRBJ2-7, with TRBD2 matching over 7 bases. Looked up from germline, CDR1 is MDHEN and CDR2 is SYDVKM. V lost 6 bases, J lost 3 bases, and 5 bases stayed unmatched. The CDR3 is 13 amino acids. The CDR3 DNA reads TGTGCCAGCAGGGGGGGGATAAACTACGAGCAGTACTTC. This sequence encodes CASRGGINYEQYF.

This chain connects TRBV28 to TRBJ1-2; D uncertain. The CDR3 covers 14 residues. Germline lookup yields CDR1 MDHEN and CDR2 SYDVKM. Trimming cost V 3 bases and J 5 bases, with 13 bases left between them. The CDR3 DNA follows: TGTGCCAGCAGTTTTCCCCAGGTGTTTTATGGCTACACCTTC. Its translation is CASSFPQVFYGYTF.

This sequence joins TRBV9 and TRBJ2-7; 10 nucleotides match TRBD1. The CDR3 spans 15 residues. Germline CDR1 and CDR2: SGDLS and YYNGEE. After removal of 2 bases from V and 0 bases from J, the junction contained 2 bases not matched to a gene. The CDR3 nucleotides read TGTGCCAGCAGCGTGGGACAGGGGATCTCCTACGAGCAGTACTTC. It codes for CASSVGQGISYEQYF.

This clone was counted a few times. V usage is TRBV6-1 and J usage is TRBJ2-2; tentative D call: TRBD1 (5 bases). The V gene's germline CDR1 is MNHNS and CDR2 SASEGT. The CDR3 is made up of 13 amino acids. Deletions cut 6 bases from V and 3 bases from J, with 8 bases between. The CDR3 bases are TGTGCCAGCAGGACAGATTACACCGGGGAGCTGTTTTTT. Amino acids: CASRTDYTGELFF.

The V and J genes are TRBV28 and TRBJ1-5; a weak D match, TRBD1 (6 bases). Between the trimmed V and J ends, which lost 2 bases and 6 bases, there was a span of 14 bases. The CDR3 length is 15 residues. Germline V gene lookup returns CDR1 MDHEN and CDR2 SYDVKM. CDR3 DNA sequence: TGTGCCAGCAGTTTAGGCGGGGGCGCAGGTCAGCCCCAGCATTTT. This gives the protein CASSLGGGAGQPQHF.

V usage is TRBV7-2 and J usage is TRBJ1-5; 10 bases fit TRBD1. CDR3 size: 16 residues. V was pared by 5 bases and J by 2 bases, with 6 bases of the junction left unmatched. The V gene's germline CDR1 is SGHTA and CDR2 FQGNSA. The CDR3 here is CASSQDRGPGNQPQHF. The CDR3 DNA reads TGTGCCAGCAGCCAAGACAGGGGGCCAGGCAATCAGCCCCAGCATTTT.

Only one count was recorded for this clone. This sequence joins TRBV4-1 and TRBJ1-5; 7 bases align to TRBD1. The CDR3 is 16 amino acids. Unmatched junction bases numbered 9, after V lost 4 bases and J lost 3 bases. Germline lookup yields CDR1 MGHRA and CDR2 YSYEKL. CDR3 nucleotides: TGCGCCAGCAGCCCCGACGGACAGGTTCCCAATCAGCCCCAGCATTTT. This encodes CASSPDGQVPNQPQHF.